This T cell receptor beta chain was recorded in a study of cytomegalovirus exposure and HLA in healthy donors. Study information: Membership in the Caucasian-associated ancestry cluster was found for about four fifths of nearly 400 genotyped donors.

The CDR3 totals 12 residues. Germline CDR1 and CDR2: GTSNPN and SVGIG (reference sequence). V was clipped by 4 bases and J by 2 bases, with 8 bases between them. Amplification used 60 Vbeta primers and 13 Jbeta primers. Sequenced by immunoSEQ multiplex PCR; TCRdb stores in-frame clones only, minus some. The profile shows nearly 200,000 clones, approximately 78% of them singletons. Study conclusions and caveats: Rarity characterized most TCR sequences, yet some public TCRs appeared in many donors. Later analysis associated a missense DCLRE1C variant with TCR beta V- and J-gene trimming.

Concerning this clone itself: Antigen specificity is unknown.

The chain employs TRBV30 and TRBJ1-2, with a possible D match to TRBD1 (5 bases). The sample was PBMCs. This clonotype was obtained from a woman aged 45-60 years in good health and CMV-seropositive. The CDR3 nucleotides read TGTGCCTGGACGACAGAGAACTATGGCTACACCTTC. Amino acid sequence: CAWTTENYGYTF.